This entry lists 10 T cell receptor beta chains sequenced from one sample in a study of cytomegalovirus exposure and HLA in healthy donors. Researchers ran the PCR with 60 Vbeta and 13 Jbeta primers. Sequencing used immunoSEQ multiplex PCR; TCRdb keeps in-frame clones, though not all of them. Of around 150,000 clones in the sample, 65% to 85% were seen once. Sequences were obtained from PBMCs. The receptors were gathered from a man aged 45-65 years in good health and CMV-seronegative.

This clone has just one count. The genes are TRBV5-1 and TRBJ1-1; D is uncertain. In germline, CDR1 is SGHRS, CDR2 YFSETQ. V was cut by 0 bases and J by 4 bases, with 10 bases left in between. The CDR3 contains 14 residues. The CDR3, as DNA: TGCGCCAGCAGCTTGGAGCGAACTAGCACTGAAGCTTTCTTT. As protein: CASSLERTSTEAFF.

The V and J genes are TRBV5-1 and TRBJ2-7; 11 bases map to TRBD1. V dropped 2 bases and J dropped 1; count of bases not matched to a gene: 2. Germline V gene lookup returns CDR1 SGHRS and CDR2 YFSETQ. This CDR3 comprises 15 residues. Written as DNA, the CDR3 is TGCGCCAGCAGCTTCCGGGACAGGGGGTCCTACGAGCAGTACTTC. Protein product: CASSFRDRGSYEQYF.

The CDR3 region is CASSQWTTGETQYF. CDR3 DNA sequence: TGTGCCAGCAGCCAATGGACTACCGGTGAGACCCAGTACTTC. This chain connects TRBV6-5 to TRBJ2-5; possibly TRBD2 for D (6 bases). The CDR3 length is 14 residues. The V gene lost 6 bases and the J gene lost 5 bases, with 16 bases spanning the gap. Per the germline V gene, CDR1 is MNHEY and CDR2 is SVGAGI.

The gene calls are TRBV10-2 and TRBJ1-1; D is ambiguous. The CDR3 runs 12 residues. Germline assignment: CDR1 WSHSY and CDR2 SAAADI. V shed 2 bases and J shed 7 bases, with 8 bases lying between them. CDR3 sequence reads: CASSEPQVEAFF. The CDR3 region has the DNA TGCGCCAGCAGTGAGCCCCAGGTTGAAGCTTTCTTT.

The chain carries TRBV7-2 and TRBJ2-3; D may be TRBD2 (6 bases). The germline V gene has CDR1 SGHTA and CDR2 FQGNSA. The ends were cut back, 4 bases at V and 9 bases at J, with 14 bases in the middle. The CDR3 contains 13 residues. As DNA, the CDR3 is TGTGCCAGCAGCTCCCGGGAGCGAGGAACGCAGTATTTT. Amino acids: CASSSRERGTQYF.

V is TRBV27 and J is TRBJ2-7; maybe TRBD2 (5 bases). The CDR3 covers 8 residues. Trimming removed 9 bases at V and 11 bases at J, with 8 bases between. The germline CDR1 and CDR2 sequences are MNHEY and SMNVEV (reference sequence). For the CDR3, the DNA is TGTGCCAGTCCGGGGAAGTACTTC. Its translation is CASPGKYF.

The chain combines TRBV2 with TRBJ2-3, with 9 positions matching TRBD1. This CDR3 has 14 residues. J was trimmed by 5 bases and V by 7 bases; bases with no gene match: 7. Germline values: CDR1 SNHLY, CDR2 FYNNEI. The CDR3 loop reads CASTRDREVDTQYF. As DNA, the CDR3 is TGTGCCAGCACCCGGGACAGGGAAGTAGATACGCAGTATTTT. Drawing the rest from reference TRBV2 and TRBJ2-3, the complete variable domain is EPEVTQTPSHQVTQMGQEVILRCVPISNHLYFYWYRQILGQKVEFLVSFYNNEISEKSEIFDDQFSVERPDGSNFTLKIRSTKLEDSAMYFCASTRDREVDTQYFGPGTRLTVL.

The chain joins TRBV5-4 to TRBJ1-1; 8 bases map to TRBD1. Germline CDR1 and CDR2: SGHNT and YYREEE (reference sequence). The CDR3 is 15 amino acids. V trimming: 3 bases; J trimming: 0 bases; junction bases outside the gene matches: 4. Written as DNA, the CDR3 is TGTGCCAGCAGCTCTATGACAGGGGTGAACACTGAAGCTTTCTTT. Amino acids: CASSSMTGVNTEAFF.

The chain joins TRBV19 to TRBJ1-5, with TRBD1 matching over 7 bases. With V trimmed by 5 bases and J by 9 bases, 25 bases remained unmatched. Germline CDR1 reads LNHDA; CDR2 reads SQIVND (reference sequence). The CDR3 extends over 19 amino acids. CDR3 sequence: CASSSDLSGQAGGVRPQHF. CDR3 nucleotide sequence: TGTGCCAGTAGTTCCGATCTAAGTGGACAGGCGGGAGGAGTGCGGCCCCAGCATTTT. The entire variable domain, with the rest obtained from reference TRBV19 and TRBJ1-5, is as follows: DGGITQSPKYLFRKEGQNVTLSCEQNLNHDAMYWYRQDPGQGLRLIYYSQIVNDFQKGDIAEGYSVSREKKESFPLTVTSAQKNPTAFYLCASSSDLSGQAGGVRPQHFGDGTRLSIL.

The chain employs TRBV30 and TRBJ2-3, with TRBD2 matching over 9 bases. This CDR3 contains 14 residues. V trimming: 2 bases; J trimming: 1 base; junction bases outside the gene matches: 1. CDR1 and CDR2 from the germline V gene are GTSNPN and SVGIG (reference sequence). The CDR3 spells CAWSIAGGTDTQYF. The DNA for the CDR3 is TGTGCCTGGAGTATAGCGGGGGGCACAGATACGCAGTATTTT. The full variable domain, its missing parts supplied by reference TRBV30 and TRBJ2-3, is SQTIHQWPATLVQPVGSPLSLECTVEGTSNPNLYWYRQAAGRGLQLLFYSVGIGQISSEVPQNLSASRPQDRQFILSSKKLLLSDSGFYLCAWSIAGGTDTQYFGPGTRLTVL.